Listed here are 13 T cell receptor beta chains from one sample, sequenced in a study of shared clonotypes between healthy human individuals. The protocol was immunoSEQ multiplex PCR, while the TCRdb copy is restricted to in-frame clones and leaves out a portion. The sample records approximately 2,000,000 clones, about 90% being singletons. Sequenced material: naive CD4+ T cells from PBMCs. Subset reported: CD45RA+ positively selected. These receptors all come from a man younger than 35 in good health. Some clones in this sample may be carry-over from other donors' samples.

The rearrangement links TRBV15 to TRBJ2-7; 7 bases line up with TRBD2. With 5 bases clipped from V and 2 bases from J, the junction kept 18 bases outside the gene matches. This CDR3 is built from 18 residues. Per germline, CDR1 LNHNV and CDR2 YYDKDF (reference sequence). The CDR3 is CATSPMPLASGGTYEQYF. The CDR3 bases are TGTGCCACCAGCCCCATGCCACTAGCTAGCGGAGGAACCTACGAGCAGTACTTC.

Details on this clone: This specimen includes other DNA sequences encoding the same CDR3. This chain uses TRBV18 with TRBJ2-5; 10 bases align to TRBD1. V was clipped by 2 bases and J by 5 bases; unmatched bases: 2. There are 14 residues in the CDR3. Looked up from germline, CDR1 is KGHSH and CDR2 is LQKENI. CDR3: CASSPGTGEETQYF. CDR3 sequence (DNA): TGTGCCAGCTCACCAGGGACAGGGGAGGAGACCCAGTACTTC. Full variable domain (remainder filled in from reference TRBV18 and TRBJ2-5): NAGVMQNPRHLVRRRGQEARLRCSPMKGHSHVYWYRQLPEEGLKFMVYLQKENIIDESGMPKERFSAEFPKEGPSILRIQQVVRGDSAAYFCASSPGTGEETQYFGPGTRLLVL.

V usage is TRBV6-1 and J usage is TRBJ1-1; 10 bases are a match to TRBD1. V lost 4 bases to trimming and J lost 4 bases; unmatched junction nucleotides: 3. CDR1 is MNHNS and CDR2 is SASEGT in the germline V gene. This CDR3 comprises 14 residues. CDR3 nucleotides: TGTGCCAGCAGTGTGGACAGGGGGAGCACTGAAGCTTTCTTT. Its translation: CASSVDRGSTEAFF.

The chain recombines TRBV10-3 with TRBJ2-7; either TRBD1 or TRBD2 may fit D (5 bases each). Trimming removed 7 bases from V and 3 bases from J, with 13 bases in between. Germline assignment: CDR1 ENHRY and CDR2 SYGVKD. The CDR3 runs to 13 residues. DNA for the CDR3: TGTGCCATCAAAACGGGGACCCTCTACGAGCAGTACTTC. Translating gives CAIKTGTLYEQYF.

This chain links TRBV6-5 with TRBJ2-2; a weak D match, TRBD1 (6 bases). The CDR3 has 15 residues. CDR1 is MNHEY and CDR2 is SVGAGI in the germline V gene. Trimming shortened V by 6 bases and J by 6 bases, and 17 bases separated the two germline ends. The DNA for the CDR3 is TGTGCCAGCAGCCGTGGGACAACAAAGGCCGGGGAGCTGTTTTTT. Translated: CASSRGTTKAGELFF.

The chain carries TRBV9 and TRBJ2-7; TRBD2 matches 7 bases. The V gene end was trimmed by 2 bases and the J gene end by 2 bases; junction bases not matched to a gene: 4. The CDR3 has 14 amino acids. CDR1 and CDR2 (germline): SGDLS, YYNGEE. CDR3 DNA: TGTGCCAGCAGCGTTGGACTAGTCCCCTACGAGCAGTACTTC. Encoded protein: CASSVGLVPYEQYF.

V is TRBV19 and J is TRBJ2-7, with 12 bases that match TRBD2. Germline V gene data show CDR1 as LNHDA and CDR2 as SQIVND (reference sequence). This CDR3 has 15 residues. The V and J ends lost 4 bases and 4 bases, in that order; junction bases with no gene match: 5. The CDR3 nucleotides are TGTGCCAGTAGTAAATCTAGCGGGAGGGCATACGAGCAGTACTTC. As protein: CASSKSSGRAYEQYF.

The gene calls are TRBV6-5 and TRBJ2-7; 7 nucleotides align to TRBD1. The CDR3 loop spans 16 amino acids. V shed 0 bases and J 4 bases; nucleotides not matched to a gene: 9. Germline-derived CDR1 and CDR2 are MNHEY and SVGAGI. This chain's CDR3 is CASSYSLKRQGYEQYF. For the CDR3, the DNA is TGTGCCAGCAGTTACTCCCTCAAGCGACAGGGATACGAGCAGTACTTC.

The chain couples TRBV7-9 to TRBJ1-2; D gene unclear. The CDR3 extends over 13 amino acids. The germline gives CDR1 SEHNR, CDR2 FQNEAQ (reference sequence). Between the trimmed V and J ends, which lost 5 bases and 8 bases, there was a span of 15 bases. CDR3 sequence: CASSLNMPSGYTF. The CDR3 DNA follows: TGTGCCAGCAGCCTGAACATGCCGTCCGGCTACACCTTC. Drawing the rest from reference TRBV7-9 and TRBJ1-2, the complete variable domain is DTGVSQNPRHKITKRGQNVTFRCDPISEHNRLYWYRQTLGQGPEFLTYFQNEAQLEKSRLLSDRFSAERPKGSFSTLEIQRTEQGDSAMYLCASSLNMPSGYTFGSGTRLTVV.

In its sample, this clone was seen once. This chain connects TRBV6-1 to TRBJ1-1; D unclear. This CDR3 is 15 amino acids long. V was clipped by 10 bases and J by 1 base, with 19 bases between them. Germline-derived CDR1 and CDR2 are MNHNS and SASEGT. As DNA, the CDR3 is TGTGCCACCAACCCCTGGGCAGCCCGGAACACTGAAGCTTTCTTT. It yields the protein CATNPWAARNTEAFF.

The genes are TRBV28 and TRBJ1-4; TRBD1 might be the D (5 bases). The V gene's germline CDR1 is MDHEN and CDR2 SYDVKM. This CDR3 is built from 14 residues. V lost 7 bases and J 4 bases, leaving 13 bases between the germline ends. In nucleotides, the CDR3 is TGTGCCAGCACCCCGGGGGGTCTTAATGAAAAACTGTTTTTT. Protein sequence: CASTPGGLNEKLFF.

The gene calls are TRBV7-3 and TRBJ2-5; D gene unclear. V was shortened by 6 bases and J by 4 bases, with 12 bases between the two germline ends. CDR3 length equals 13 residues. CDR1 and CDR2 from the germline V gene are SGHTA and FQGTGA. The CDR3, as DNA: TGTGCCAGCAGTGAGACGGGTACAGAGACCCAGTACTTC. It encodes CASSETGTETQYF. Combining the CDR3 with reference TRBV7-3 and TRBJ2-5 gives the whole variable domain GAGVSQTPSNKVTEKGKYVELRCDPISGHTALYWYRQSLGQGPEFLIYFQGTGAADDSGLPNDRFFAVRPEGSVSTLKIQRTERGDSAVYLCASSETGTETQYFGPGTRLLVL.

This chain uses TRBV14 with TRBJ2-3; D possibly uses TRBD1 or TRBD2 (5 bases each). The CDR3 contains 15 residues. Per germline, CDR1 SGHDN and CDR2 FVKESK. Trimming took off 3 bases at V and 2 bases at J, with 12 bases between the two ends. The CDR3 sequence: CASSHPGRTTDTQYF. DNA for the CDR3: TGTGCCAGCAGCCACCCGGGACGCACCACAGATACGCAGTATTTT.